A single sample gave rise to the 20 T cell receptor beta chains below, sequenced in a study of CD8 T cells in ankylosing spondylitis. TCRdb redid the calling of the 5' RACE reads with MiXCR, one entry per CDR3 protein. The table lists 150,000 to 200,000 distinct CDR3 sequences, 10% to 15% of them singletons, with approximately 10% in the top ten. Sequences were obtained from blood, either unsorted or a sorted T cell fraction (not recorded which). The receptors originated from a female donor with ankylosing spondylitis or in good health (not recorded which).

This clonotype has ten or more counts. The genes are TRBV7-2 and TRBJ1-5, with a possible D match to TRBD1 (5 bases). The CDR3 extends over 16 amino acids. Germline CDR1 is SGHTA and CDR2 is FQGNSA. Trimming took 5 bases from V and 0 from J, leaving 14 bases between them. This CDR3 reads CASSPSTGYSNQPQHF. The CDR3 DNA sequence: TGTGCCAGCAGCCCCAGTACAGGTTATAGCAATCAGCCCCAGCATTTT.

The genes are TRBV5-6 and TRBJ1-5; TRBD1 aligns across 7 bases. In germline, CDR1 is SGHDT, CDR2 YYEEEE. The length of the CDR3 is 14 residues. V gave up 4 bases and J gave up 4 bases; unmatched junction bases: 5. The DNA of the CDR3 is TGTGCCAGCAGCCCACAGGGGCCGAATCAGCCCCAGCATTTT. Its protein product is CASSPQGPNQPQHF.

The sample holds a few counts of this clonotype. CDR3 amino acids: CSVLWSTLNTEAFF. The DNA of the CDR3 is TGCAGCGTTCTTTGGTCCACCTTGAACACTGAAGCTTTCTTT. The V and J genes are TRBV29-1 and TRBJ1-1; D gene unclear. Germline values: CDR1 SQVTM, CDR2 ANQGSEA. The CDR3 runs 14 residues. Between the trimmed V and J ends, which lost 5 bases and 0 bases, there was a span of 13 bases.

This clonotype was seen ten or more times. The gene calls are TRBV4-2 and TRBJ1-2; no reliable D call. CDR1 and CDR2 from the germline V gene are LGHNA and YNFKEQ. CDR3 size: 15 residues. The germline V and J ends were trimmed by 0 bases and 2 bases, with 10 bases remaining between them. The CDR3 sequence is CASSQDLENNYGYTF. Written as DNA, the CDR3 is TGTGCCAGCAGCCAAGATTTGGAGAACAACTATGGCTACACCTTC.

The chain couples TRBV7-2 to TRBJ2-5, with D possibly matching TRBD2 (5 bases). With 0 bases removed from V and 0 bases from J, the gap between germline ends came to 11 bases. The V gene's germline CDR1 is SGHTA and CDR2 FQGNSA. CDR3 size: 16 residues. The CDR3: CASSLAGSLHQETQYF. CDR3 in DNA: TGTGCCAGCAGCTTAGCTGGGAGCCTACACCAAGAGACCCAGTACTTC.

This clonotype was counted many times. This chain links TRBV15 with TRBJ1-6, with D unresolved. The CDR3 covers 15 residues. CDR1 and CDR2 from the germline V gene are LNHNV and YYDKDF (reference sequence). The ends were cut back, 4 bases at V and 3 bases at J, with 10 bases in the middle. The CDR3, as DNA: TGTGCCACCAGCAAAGAGGGCAACTATAATTCACCCCTCCACTTT. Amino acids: CATSKEGNYNSPLHF.

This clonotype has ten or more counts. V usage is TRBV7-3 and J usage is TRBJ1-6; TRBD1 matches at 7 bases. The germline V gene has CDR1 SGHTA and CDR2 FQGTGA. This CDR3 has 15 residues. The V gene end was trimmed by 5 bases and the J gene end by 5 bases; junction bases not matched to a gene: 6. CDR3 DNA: TGTGCCAGCAGCCGACAGGGTCCCCATAATTCACCCCTCCACTTT. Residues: CASSRQGPHNSPLHF.

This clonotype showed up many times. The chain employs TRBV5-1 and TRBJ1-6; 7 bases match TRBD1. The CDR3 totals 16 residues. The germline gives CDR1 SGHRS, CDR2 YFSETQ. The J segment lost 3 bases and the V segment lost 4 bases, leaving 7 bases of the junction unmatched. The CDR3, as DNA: TGCGCCAGCAGCGGAACAGGGGTTGGCTATAATTCACCCCTCCACTTT. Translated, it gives CASSGTGVGYNSPLHF. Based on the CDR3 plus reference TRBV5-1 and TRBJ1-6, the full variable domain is KAGVTQTPRYLIKTRGQQVTLSCSPISGHRSVSWYQQTPGQGLQFLFEYFSETQRNKGNFPGRFSGRQFSNSRSEMNVSTLELGDSALYLCASSGTGVGYNSPLHFGNGTRLTVT.

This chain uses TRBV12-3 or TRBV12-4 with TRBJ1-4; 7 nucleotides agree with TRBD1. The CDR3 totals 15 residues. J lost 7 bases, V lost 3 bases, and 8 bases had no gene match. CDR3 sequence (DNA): TGTGCCAGCAGTTTGGTGGGACAGACCTCTGAAAAACTGTTTTTT. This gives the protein CASSLVGQTSEKLFF.

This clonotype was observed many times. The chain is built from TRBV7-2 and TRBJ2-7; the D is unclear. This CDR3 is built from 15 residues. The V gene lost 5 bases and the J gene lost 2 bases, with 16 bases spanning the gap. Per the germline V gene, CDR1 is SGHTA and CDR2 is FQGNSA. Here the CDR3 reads CASSPTSGATYEQYF. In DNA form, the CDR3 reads TGTGCCAGCAGCCCGACTTCCGGTGCCACCTACGAGCAGTACTTC.

The CDR3 region is CASSLLLVGRSPLHF. CDR3 in DNA: TGTGCCAGCAGCTTGTTGCTCGTCGGACGCTCACCCCTCCACTTT. The chain combines TRBV7-9 with TRBJ1-6; D is unresolved. Trimming took 3 bases from V and 10 from J, leaving 16 bases between them. Germline CDR1 and CDR2: SEHNR and FQNEAQ (reference sequence). This CDR3 has 15 residues.

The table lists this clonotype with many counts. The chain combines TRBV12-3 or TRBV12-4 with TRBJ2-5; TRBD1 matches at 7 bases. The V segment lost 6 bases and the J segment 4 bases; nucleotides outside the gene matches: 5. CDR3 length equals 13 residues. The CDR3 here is CASSRDSLETQYF. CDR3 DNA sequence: TGTGCCAGCAGCCGGGACAGCCTAGAGACCCAGTACTTC.

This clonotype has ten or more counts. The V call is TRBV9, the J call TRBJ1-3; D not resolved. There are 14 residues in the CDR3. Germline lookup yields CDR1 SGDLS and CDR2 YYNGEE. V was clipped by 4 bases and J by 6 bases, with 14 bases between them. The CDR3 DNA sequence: TGTGCCAGCAGCCCGGACGCGAACGCAAACACCATATATTTT. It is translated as CASSPDANANTIYF. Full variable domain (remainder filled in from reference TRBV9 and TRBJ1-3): DSGVTQTPKHLITATGQRVTLRCSPRSGDLSVYWYQQSLDQGLQFLIQYYNGEERAKGNILERFSAQQFPDLHSELNLSSLELGDSALYFCASSPDANANTIYFGEGSWLTVV.

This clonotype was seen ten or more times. This CDR3 is CSVDAGVDEQYF. Written as DNA, the CDR3 is TGCAGCGTTGATGCGGGGGTCGACGAGCAGTACTTC. J is TRBJ2-7 and V is TRBV29-1; TRBD2 matches 7 bases. The CDR3 totals 12 residues. CDR1 and CDR2 (germline): SQVTM, ANQGSEA. V shed 3 bases, J shed 5 bases, and the junction held 4 bases outside the gene matches.

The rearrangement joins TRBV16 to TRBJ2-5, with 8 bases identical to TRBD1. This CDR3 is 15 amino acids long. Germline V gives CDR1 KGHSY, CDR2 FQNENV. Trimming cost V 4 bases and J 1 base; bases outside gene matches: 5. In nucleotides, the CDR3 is TGTGCCAGCAGCCGAACTACAGGGGGCCAAGAGACCCAGTACTTC. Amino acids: CASSRTTGGQETQYF.

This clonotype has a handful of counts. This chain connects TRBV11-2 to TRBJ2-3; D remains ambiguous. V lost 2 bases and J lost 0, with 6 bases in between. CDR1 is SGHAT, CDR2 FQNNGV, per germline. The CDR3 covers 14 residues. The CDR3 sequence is CASSLTASTDTQYF. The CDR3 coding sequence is TGTGCCAGCAGCTTAACTGCGAGCACAGATACGCAGTATTTT.

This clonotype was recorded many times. The CDR3 sequence is CASSLELANSYEQYF. CDR3 sequence (DNA): TGTGCCAGCAGCTTAGAACTAGCGAACTCCTACGAGCAGTACTTC. The gene calls are TRBV7-2 and TRBJ2-7, with TRBD2 matching over 7 bases. Germline V gene sequence: CDR1 SGHTA, CDR2 FQGNSA. This CDR3 region has 15 residues. V dropped 1 base and J dropped 0; count of bases not matched to a gene: 3.

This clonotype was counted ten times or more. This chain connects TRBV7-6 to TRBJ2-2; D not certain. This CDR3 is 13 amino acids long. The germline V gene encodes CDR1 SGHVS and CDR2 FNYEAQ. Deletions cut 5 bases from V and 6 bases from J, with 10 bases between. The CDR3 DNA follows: TGTGCCAGCAGCCAAACAAGATCCGGGGAGCTGTTTTTT. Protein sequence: CASSQTRSGELFF.

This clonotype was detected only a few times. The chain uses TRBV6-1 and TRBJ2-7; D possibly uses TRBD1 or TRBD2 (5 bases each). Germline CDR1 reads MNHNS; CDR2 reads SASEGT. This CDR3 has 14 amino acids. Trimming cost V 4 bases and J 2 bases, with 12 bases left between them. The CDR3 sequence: CASSGEGPTYEQYF. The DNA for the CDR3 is TGTGCCAGCAGTGGAGAGGGGCCTACCTACGAGCAGTACTTC.

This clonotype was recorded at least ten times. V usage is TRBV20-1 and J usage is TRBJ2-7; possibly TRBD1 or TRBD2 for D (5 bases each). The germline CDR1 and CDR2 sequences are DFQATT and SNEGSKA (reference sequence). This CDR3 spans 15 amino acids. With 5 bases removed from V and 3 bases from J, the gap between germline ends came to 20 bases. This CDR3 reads CSAALPGRLFYEQYF. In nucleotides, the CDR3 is TGCAGTGCTGCTTTACCAGGGCGACTATTCTACGAGCAGTACTTC.